The T cell receptor (beta chain) under discussion was sequenced for a study of read filtering for tumor transcriptome and immune sequencing. As for the study in general: R-ISS stage counts were 8 for I, about 15 for II, 6 or 7 for III. General study results and limits: Compared with RNA-seq, IR-seq gave much higher clonotype depth and reliability. The sorted CD138-negative fraction was a mixed bone marrow immune population, not purified T cells.

Every patient had bone marrow sampled while the disease was active. This CDR3 is built from 14 residues. With 0 bases removed from V and 7 bases from J, the gap between germline ends came to 10 bases. The germline V gene has CDR1 KGHSH and CDR2 LQKENI. This clonotype was recorded many times. Its antigen is undetermined. From roughly 400 ng of RNA, a library with molecular barcoded alpha/delta and beta/gamma adaptors was made. TCRdb reanalysed the reads using MiXCR and keeps one entry per CDR3 protein. The sample shows approximately 90,000 distinct CDR3 sequences, about 22% of them seen only once. The chain has TRBV18 and TRBJ2-1, with D perhaps TRBD2 (6 bases). The receptor was derived from a donor at least 40 years old with multiple myeloma. Specimen: a population of CD138-negative cells sorted from bone marrow. DNA for the CDR3: TGTGCCAGCTCACCACCGGAGGGAAGGAATGAGCAGTTCTTC. It yields the protein CASSPPEGRNEQFF.